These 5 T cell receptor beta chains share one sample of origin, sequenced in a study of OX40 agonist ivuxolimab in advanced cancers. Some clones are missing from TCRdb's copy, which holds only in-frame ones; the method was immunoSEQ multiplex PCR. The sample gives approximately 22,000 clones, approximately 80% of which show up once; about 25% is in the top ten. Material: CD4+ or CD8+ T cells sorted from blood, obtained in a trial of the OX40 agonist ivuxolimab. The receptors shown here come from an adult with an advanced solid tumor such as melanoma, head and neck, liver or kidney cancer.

The CDR3: CASSEEAGDRGWYTEAFF. CDR3 bases: TGTGCCAGCAGTGAAGAAGCAGGAGACAGGGGTTGGTACACTGAAGCTTTCTTT. The chain couples TRBV6-1 to TRBJ1-1; 8 bases are shared with TRBD1. With 1 base clipped from V and 3 bases from J, the junction kept 13 bases outside the gene matches. Germline V gene sequence: CDR1 MNHNS, CDR2 SASEGT. The CDR3 is 18 amino acids.

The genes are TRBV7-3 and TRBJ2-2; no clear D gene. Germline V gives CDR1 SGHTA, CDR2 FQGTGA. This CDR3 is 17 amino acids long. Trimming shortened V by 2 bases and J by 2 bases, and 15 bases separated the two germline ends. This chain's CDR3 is CASSLSGGGLNTGELFF. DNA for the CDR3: TGTGCCAGCAGCTTATCGGGCGGTGGATTAAACACCGGGGAGCTGTTTTTT.

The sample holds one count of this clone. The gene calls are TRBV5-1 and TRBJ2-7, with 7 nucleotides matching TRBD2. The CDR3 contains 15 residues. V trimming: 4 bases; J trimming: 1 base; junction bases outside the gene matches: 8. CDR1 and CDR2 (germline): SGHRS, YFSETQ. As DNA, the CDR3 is TGCGCCAGCAGCGGGGGGGTAACACCGTCCTACGAGCAGTACTTC. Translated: CASSGGVTPSYEQYF.

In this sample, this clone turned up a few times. The CDR3 nucleotides read TGCGCCAGCAGCCAAGAGAGACTACCTCCCTACGAGCAGTACTTC. It specifies CASSQERLPPYEQYF. The chain couples TRBV4-1 to TRBJ2-7, with D possibly matching TRBD2 (5 bases). Per germline, CDR1 MGHRA and CDR2 YSYEKL. Trimming shortened V by 0 bases and J by 2 bases, and 11 bases separated the two germline ends. This CDR3 contains 15 residues.

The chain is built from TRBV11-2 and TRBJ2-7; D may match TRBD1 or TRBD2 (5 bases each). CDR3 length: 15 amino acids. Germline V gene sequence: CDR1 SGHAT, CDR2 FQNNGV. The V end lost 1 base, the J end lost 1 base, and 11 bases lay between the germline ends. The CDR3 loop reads CASSLGGFASYEQYF. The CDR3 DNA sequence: TGTGCCAGCAGCTTAGGGGGGTTCGCTTCCTACGAGCAGTACTTC.